These 26 T cell receptor beta chains came from one sample sequenced in a study of T-cell reconstitution after alpha-beta-depleted transplantation in children. As it was prepared, the TCRbeta library received unique molecular identifiers. TCRdb passed the PCR reads through MiXCR, listing each CDR3 protein once. This sample has about 200,000 distinct CDR3 sequences, with about 6.6% found just once. The specimen comprised PBMCs, sampled before TCRalphabeta/CD19-depleted stem cell transplant. These receptors were taken from a boy younger than 10 with acute lymphoblastic leukemia, due to receive a stem cell transplant.

This clonotype was seen only a few times. In DNA form, the CDR3 reads TGTGCCAGCAGCCAGACAGGGAAGGTTGAGCAGTTCTTC. Translation gives CASSQTGKVEQFF. This chain connects TRBV7-9 to TRBJ2-1; 7 bases are a match to TRBD1. The ends lost 5 bases at V and 9 bases at J; junction bases unmatched: 7. The V gene's germline CDR1 is SEHNR and CDR2 FQNEAQ (reference sequence). The CDR3 sequence is 13 residues long.

The genes are TRBV28 and TRBJ2-3, with D perhaps TRBD2 (6 bases). Trimming took off 7 bases at V and 4 bases at J, with 18 bases between the two ends. From germline, CDR1 is MDHEN and CDR2 SYDVKM. This CDR3 spans 15 amino acids. The CDR3 coding sequence is TGTGCCAGCACCCCATTGACTAGTCTTGCAGATACGCAGTATTTT. Translation: CASTPLTSLADTQYF.

This clonotype was detected only a few times. J is TRBJ2-1 and V is TRBV9; D is possibly TRBD1 or TRBD2 (5 bases each). In germline, CDR1 is SGDLS, CDR2 YYNGEE. Trimming cost V 4 bases and J 8 bases, with 13 bases left between them. CDR3 length: 13 residues. CDR3 DNA sequence: TGTGCCAGCAGCTCAGGGAGTGCCGATGAGCAGTTCTTC. Amino acids: CASSSGSADEQFF.

This clonotype was detected ten times or more. This chain uses TRBV29-1 with TRBJ2-3; D not certain. Germline V CDR1 and CDR2: SQVTM, ANQGSEA. This CDR3 comprises 11 residues. Trimming removed 6 bases at V and 5 bases at J, with 9 bases between. The CDR3 coding sequence is TGCAGCGTCGTCGACCGAGATACGCAGTATTTT. This translates into CSVVDRDTQYF.

This clonotype was observed at least ten times. The chain carries TRBV9 and TRBJ2-1; 10 nucleotides align to TRBD2. Germline lookup yields CDR1 SGDLS and CDR2 YYNGEE. This CDR3 is built from 15 residues. J gave up 5 bases and V 3 bases, and 5 bases lay outside the gene matches. CDR3 bases: TGTGCCAGCAGCGAGAGCGGGGGGGGCCACAATGAGCAGTTCTTC. Protein sequence: CASSESGGGHNEQFF.

This clonotype was counted at least ten times. The chain joins TRBV18 to TRBJ1-1; D gene unclear. This CDR3 is built from 14 residues. V lost 5 bases, J lost 0 bases, and 10 bases lay in between. Germline V gene lookup returns CDR1 KGHSH and CDR2 LQKENI. The CDR3 region has the DNA TGTGCCAGCTCATGGGAAGGCCTGAACACTGAAGCTTTCTTT. It codes for CASSWEGLNTEAFF. Variable domain in full (rest from reference TRBV18 and TRBJ1-1): NAGVMQNPRHLVRRRGQEARLRCSPMKGHSHVYWYRQLPEEGLKFMVYLQKENIIDESGMPKERFSAEFPKEGPSILRIQQVVRGDSAAYFCASSWEGLNTEAFFGQGTRLTVV.

This clonotype has ten or more counts. CDR3 nucleotides: TGCAGTGCCCGTAGGGGGGGACAGAGGAATCAGCCCCAGCATTTT. Translation: CSARRGGQRNQPQHF. J is TRBJ1-5 and V is TRBV20-1, with TRBD1 matching 7 bases. The CDR3 spans 15 residues. V lost 6 bases to trimming and J lost 4 bases; unmatched junction nucleotides: 12. Germline CDR1 DFQATT, CDR2 SNEGSKA (reference sequence).

This clonotype came up once. Possible read error: a much larger clone is one base away. The chain recombines TRBV4-3 with TRBJ1-1, with no clear D. V lost 8 bases and J lost 3, with 10 bases in between. This CDR3 comprises 12 residues. The germline V gene has CDR1 LGHNA and CDR2 YSLEER. The CDR3 DNA follows: TGCGCCAGCCGGGTGGGGTACACTGAAGCTTTCTTT. It translates to CASRVGYTEAFF.

This clonotype has at least ten counts. The chain uses TRBV2 and TRBJ2-1, with 13 bases identical to TRBD2. Germline V lookup: CDR1 SNHLY, CDR2 FYNNEI. The V segment lost 2 bases and the J segment 4 bases; nucleotides outside the gene matches: 5. The CDR3 spans 17 residues. In DNA form, the CDR3 reads TGTGCCAGCAGTGAAATACTAGCGGGGGGGCGGTACAATGAGCAGTTCTTC. Translating it yields CASSEILAGGRYNEQFF.

This clonotype has a handful of counts. The V and J genes are TRBV12-3 or TRBV12-4 and TRBJ2-1; no reliable D call. CDR3 length: 15 residues. Trimming took 11 bases from V and 0 from J, leaving 17 bases between them. The CDR3 sequence is CAGQDEPSSYNEQFF. As DNA, the CDR3 is TGTGCCGGTCAGGACGAGCCTAGCTCCTACAATGAGCAGTTCTTC.

There are a few counts of this clonotype. The CDR3 coding sequence is TGTGCCAGCAGCTTAGTACGAAGGGACAGGGGAGCAGATACGCAGTATTTT. Protein sequence: CASSLVRRDRGADTQYF. This chain connects TRBV7-2 to TRBJ2-3, with 10 nucleotides matching TRBD1. Trimming took 1 base from V and 4 from J; bases not matched to a gene: 8. CDR1 SGHTA and CDR2 FQGNSA come from the germline V gene. CDR3 length equals 17 residues. The whole variable domain, remainder taken from reference TRBV7-2 and TRBJ2-3, is GAGVSQSPSNKVTEKGKDVELRCDPISGHTALYWYRQSLGQGLEFLIYFQGNSAPDKSGLPSDRFSAERTGGSVSTLTIQRTQQEDSAVYLCASSLVRRDRGADTQYFGPGTRLTVL.

This clonotype has at least ten counts. V and J are TRBV21-1 and TRBJ2-7; the table's D gene call, TRBD1, was not cross checked with the DNA. TRBV21-1 is tagged as a pseudogene. The length of the CDR3 is 15 residues. CDR3 in amino acids: CASSKEGGSSYEQYF. The CDR3 DNA reads as TGTGCCAGCAGCAAAGAGGGGGGATCTTCCTACGAGCAGTACTTC.

This clonotype was found many times. The genes are TRBV5-5 and TRBJ2-7; the match to TRBD2 covers 7 bases. The V gene end was trimmed by 2 bases and the J gene end by 3 bases; junction bases not matched to a gene: 2. In germline, CDR1 is SGHKS, CDR2 YYEKEE (reference sequence). The CDR3 consists of 13 residues. CDR3 amino acids: CASSFPGGYEQYF. The CDR3 bases are TGTGCCAGCAGCTTTCCGGGGGGCTACGAGCAGTACTTC.

This clonotype has ten or more counts. The CDR3 DNA sequence: TGTGCCACCAGTGATTTAGCCGGGGGGAACAATGAGCAGTTCTTC. It encodes CATSDLAGGNNEQFF. The chain couples TRBV24-1 to TRBJ2-1; 7 nucleotides line up with TRBD2. The V segment lost 1 base and the J segment 5 bases; nucleotides outside the gene matches: 4. CDR1 KGHDR and CDR2 SFDVKD come from the germline V gene. The CDR3 has 15 residues.

This sequence joins TRBV14 and TRBJ2-3, with TRBD2 matching over 7 bases. The CDR3 runs to 17 residues. Germline CDR1 reads SGHDN; CDR2 reads FVKESK. V lost 0 bases and J lost 5; bases outside the gene matches: 11. Here the CDR3 DNA reads TGTGCCAGCAGCCAAGATCCACCCGGGGGGACGGTAGATACGCAGTATTTT. Its protein is CASSQDPPGGTVDTQYF.

This clonotype was recorded at least ten times. The chain has TRBV28 and TRBJ2-5; D call uncertain. Per germline, CDR1 MDHEN and CDR2 SYDVKM. The CDR3 runs 12 residues. CDR3 loop: CAVARQEETQYF. CDR3 bases: TGTGCTGTAGCCCGGCAGGAAGAGACCCAGTACTTC.

The table lists this clonotype with a few counts. The V and J genes are TRBV20-1 and TRBJ2-2; 11 bases fit TRBD2. The CDR3 sequence is 15 residues long. The junction had 5 bases not matched to a gene; V was cut back by 1 base and J by 7 bases. Germline-derived CDR1 and CDR2 are DFQATT and SNEGSKA (reference sequence). CDR3 sequence reads: CSARVASGRYGELFF. In DNA form, the CDR3 reads TGCAGTGCTAGAGTCGCTAGCGGGAGGTACGGGGAGCTGTTTTTT.

This clonotype was recorded many times. The chain combines TRBV20-1 with TRBJ1-5; D not resolved. Trimming removed 1 base from V and 5 bases from J, with 3 bases in between. Germline V lookup: CDR1 DFQATT, CDR2 SNEGSKA (reference sequence). The CDR3 totals 11 residues. The CDR3 nucleotides are TGCAGTGCTAGAGCAGATCAGCCCCAGCATTTT. It codes for CSARADQPQHF.

The J gene is TRBJ1-5, the V gene TRBV5-6; TRBD1 matches at 7 bases. The germline V gene has CDR1 SGHDT and CDR2 YYEEEE. V was pared by 0 bases and J by 6 bases, with 0 bases of the junction left unmatched. CDR3 length: 13 residues. The CDR3 region has the DNA TGTGCCAGCAGCTTGGCAGGGGGTCAGCCCCAGCATTTT. It encodes CASSLAGGQPQHF. Supplemented by reference TRBV5-6 and TRBJ1-5, the full variable domain reads DAGVTQSPTHLIKTRGQQVTLRCSPKSGHDTVSWYQQALGQGPQFIFQYYEEEERQRGNFPDRFSGHQFPNYSSELNVNALLLGDSALYLCASSLAGGQPQHFGDGTRLSIL.

At least ten counts were recorded for this clonotype. V and J are TRBV20-1 and TRBJ2-3, with a possible D match to TRBD2 (7 bases). The CDR3 runs to 13 residues. Per the germline V gene, CDR1 is DFQATT and CDR2 is SNEGSKA (reference sequence). V lost 0 bases and J lost 9, with 13 bases in between. The CDR3 is CSARDEGGGTQYF. The CDR3, as DNA: TGCAGTGCTAGAGATGAGGGGGGGGGCACGCAGTATTTT.

This clonotype has more than one count but fewer than ten. The chain combines TRBV27 with TRBJ2-5; tentatively, D is TRBD1 or TRBD2 (5 bases each). The length of the CDR3 is 15 residues. Germline V gene sequence: CDR1 MNHEY, CDR2 SMNVEV (reference sequence). V lost 3 bases, J lost 1 base, and 12 bases lay in between. The DNA of the CDR3 is TGTGCCAGCAGTTTTGGGATGAGGGGCCAAGAGACCCAGTACTTC. Protein product: CASSFGMRGQETQYF.

This clonotype was counted between two and nine times. V is TRBV14 and J is TRBJ2-1; 8 nucleotides align to TRBD2. The CDR3 runs to 17 residues. The germline CDR1 and CDR2 sequences are SGHDN and FVKESK. V lost 1 base and J lost 0; bases outside the gene matches: 5. The CDR3, as DNA: TGTGCCAGCAGCCAAGCGAGCGGGACTAGCTCCTACAATGAGCAGTTCTTC. It is translated as CASSQASGTSSYNEQFF.

This clonotype came up a few times. V is TRBV20-1 and J is TRBJ2-7, with a tentative D call TRBD2 (5 bases). CDR1 is DFQATT, CDR2 SNEGSKA, per germline (reference sequence). This CDR3 comprises 13 residues. The V and J ends lost 4 bases and 0 bases respectively, with 10 bases between them. The CDR3, as DNA: TGCAGTGCTATCTGGGGAGACTCCTACGAGCAGTACTTC. Its protein product is CSAIWGDSYEQYF.

This clonotype has at least ten counts. V gene TRBV5-1 combines with J gene TRBJ1-4; 8 bases are shared with TRBD1. The germline gives CDR1 SGHRS, CDR2 YFSETQ. J gave up 8 bases and V 4 bases, and 7 bases lay outside the gene matches. The length of the CDR3 is 14 residues. CDR3 DNA: TGCGCCAGCAGCCCGCGGACAGGGAACGAAAAACTGTTTTTT. This translates into CASSPRTGNEKLFF.

This clonotype has only a few counts. The rearrangement uses TRBV11-3 and TRBJ2-1, with 12 bases lining up with TRBD2. Unmatched junction bases numbered 8, after V lost 4 bases and J lost 4 bases. Germline assignment: CDR1 SGHNT and CDR2 YENEEA. The CDR3 spans 17 residues. The DNA of the CDR3 is TGTGCCAGCAGCTCTCCCGGGACTAGCGGGCATTACAATGAGCAGTTCTTC. Amino acid sequence: CASSSPGTSGHYNEQFF. The variable domain in full, with the rest retrieved from reference TRBV11-3 and TRBJ2-1, is EAGVVQSPRYKIIEKKQPVAFWCNPISGHNTLYWYLQNLGQGPELLIRYENEEAVDDSQLPKDRFSAERLKGVDSTLKIQPAELGDSAVYLCASSSPGTSGHYNEQFFGPGTRLTVL.

There are many counts of this clonotype. The rearrangement links TRBV6-2 or TRBV6-3 to TRBJ2-7; the match to TRBD2 covers 8 bases. Germline CDR1 and CDR2: MNHEY and SVGEGT. The length of the CDR3 is 14 residues. With 2 bases clipped from V and 3 bases from J, the junction kept 3 bases outside the gene matches. CDR3 sequence reads: CASSYEAGDYEQYF. DNA for the CDR3: TGTGCCAGCAGTTACGAAGCGGGAGACTACGAGCAGTACTTC.